The T cell receptor (beta chain) under discussion was sequenced for a study of PD-L1 blockade in urothelial cancer. Study as a whole: Patients previously received 0 to 3 chemotherapy regimens. Researchers looked at the blood 3 weeks (second dose) and 6 weeks after treatment began.

Indicated time point: peripheral blood 6 weeks after treatment start. The number of samples from each patient was between 1 and 8, taken pretreatment and on-treatment. Many counts were recorded for this clone. The data were produced by immunoSEQ multiplex PCR, yet TCRdb's version contains in-frame clones alone and is incomplete. Counted here are tens of thousands of clones, 80% to 90% occurring once; the ten biggest clones make up 8.8%. The V and J ends lost 2 bases and 0 bases, in that order; junction bases with no gene match: 10. Germline assignment: CDR1 MDHEN and CDR2 SYDVKM. The CDR3 sequence is 18 residues long.

The sequence came from a man aged 65-85 years with urothelial cancer. The sequenced sample was PBMCs, obtained around atezolizumab (anti-PD-L1) treatment. V is TRBV28 and J is TRBJ2-4, with 7 positions matching TRBD1. Here the CDR3 DNA reads TGTGCCAGCAGTTTAAGCAGGGGGTTTGGGCCAGCCAAAAACATTCAGTACTTC. Translation gives CASSLSRGFGPAKNIQYF.